Shown below are 21 T cell receptor beta chains from a single sample sequenced in a study of blood T cell repertoires in COVID-19. Data came from immunoSEQ multiplex PCR; TCRdb stores just in-frame clones and leaves some out. This repertoire shows hundreds of thousands of clones, approximately 91% found once; its top ten account for 7.5% to 9.5%. Material: peripheral blood. The receptors derive from a woman between 45 and 65 years old with COVID-19, enrolled during active disease.

This chain joins TRBV7-9 and TRBJ2-3; D possibly corresponds to TRBD2 (6 bases). This CDR3 is built from 17 residues. Trimming took 1 base from V and 1 from J, leaving 15 bases between them. Germline assignment: CDR1 SEHNR and CDR2 FQNEAQ (reference sequence). CDR3 in DNA: TGTGCCAGCAGCTTAGTTCTAGGGAGGAGGGGCACAGATACGCAGTATTTT. It yields the protein CASSLVLGRRGTDTQYF.

The V and J genes are TRBV7-5 and TRBJ1-4. TRBV7-5 is an annotated pseudogene. CDR3 length: 13 residues. The CDR3 loop reads CASSLGENEKLFF. As DNA, the CDR3 is TGTGCCAGCAGCCTCGGTGAGAATGAAAAACTGTTTTTT.

The chain employs TRBV6-5 and TRBJ2-1; D is unclear. From germline, CDR1 is MNHEY and CDR2 SVGAGI. Deletions cut 6 bases from V and 4 bases from J, with 13 bases between. This CDR3 is 14 amino acids long. CDR3 DNA: TGTGCCAGCAGCCGGGTCCACGGGTACAATGAGCAGTTCTTC. Amino acids: CASSRVHGYNEQFF.

This chain's CDR3 is CASSVRGGAGAFF. The CDR3 region has the DNA TGCGCCAGCAGTGTAAGAGGGGGCGCGGGAGCTTTCTTT. This rearrangement joins TRBV10-1 to TRBJ1-1, with TRBD1 matching 7 bases. Germline assignment: CDR1 WNHNN and CDR2 SYGVQD (reference sequence). The V gene end was trimmed by 4 bases and the J gene end by 10 bases; junction bases not matched to a gene: 9. This CDR3 is built from 13 residues.

This clone showed up just once. This chain uses TRBV6-5 with TRBJ2-5; possible D gene TRBD2, 6 bases. The CDR3 contains 14 residues. Per the germline V gene, CDR1 is MNHEY and CDR2 is SVGAGI. Trimming shortened V by 6 bases and J by 0 bases, and 11 bases separated the two germline ends. Here the CDR3 reads CASSKSGDQETQYF. DNA for the CDR3: TGTGCCAGCAGCAAGTCGGGGGACCAAGAGACCCAGTACTTC.

V usage is TRBV18 and J usage is TRBJ2-7; possible D gene TRBD1, 6 bases. V was shortened by 5 bases and J by 5 bases, with 16 bases between the two germline ends. The CDR3 consists of 14 residues. Germline-derived CDR1 and CDR2 are KGHSH and LQKENI. DNA for the CDR3: TGTGCCAGCTCAACGAGCCGACAGGTCGACGAGCAGTACTTC. Translated, it gives CASSTSRQVDEQYF.

This clone is a singleton in its sample. Other DNA sequences in the same sample also yield this CDR3. DNA of the CDR3: TGTGCCAGCAGTCCCGGACAGGGGTCATCCTACGAGCAGTACTTC. Residues: CASSPGQGSSYEQYF. The chain joins TRBV6-5 to TRBJ2-7; 9 nucleotides match TRBD1. V was clipped by 5 bases and J by 1 base; unmatched bases: 6. CDR1 and CDR2 from the germline V gene are MNHEY and SVGAGI. The CDR3 spans 15 residues.

The rearrangement uses TRBV18 and TRBJ1-2; the D gene is possibly TRBD1 (6 bases). The germline V and J ends were trimmed by 6 bases and 5 bases, with 25 bases remaining between them. This CDR3 has 17 residues. Germline-derived CDR1 and CDR2 are KGHSH and LQKENI. CDR3 nucleotides: TGTGCCAGCTCGCCTCCTTTAACGGGGGGCGAGGGTTATGGCTACACCTTC. Translating it yields CASSPPLTGGEGYGYTF.

V is TRBV18 and J is TRBJ1-1; D perhaps matches TRBD1 (5 bases). V was shortened by 6 bases and J by 1 base, with 15 bases between the two germline ends. The CDR3 is made up of 15 amino acids. From germline, CDR1 is KGHSH and CDR2 LQKENI. CDR3 sequence reads: CASSFDIDRNTEAFF. CDR3 sequence (DNA): TGTGCCAGCTCCTTCGACATTGACAGGAACACTGAAGCTTTCTTT.

This clone came up once. The chain links TRBV5-4 to TRBJ1-2; D is perhaps TRBD1 (5 bases). This CDR3 has 13 amino acids. V gave up 0 bases and J gave up 8 bases, with 11 bases separating them. Germline values: CDR1 SGHNT, CDR2 YYREEE (reference sequence). The DNA of the CDR3 is TGTGCCAGCAGCTTGGGCAGGGCGGGAGGCTACACCTTC. This sequence encodes CASSLGRAGGYTF.

As regards this clone: Other DNA sequences within the sample encode an identical CDR3. J is TRBJ1-5 and V is TRBV27; maybe TRBD1 (5 bases). The V gene lost 3 bases and the J gene lost 6 bases, with 12 bases spanning the gap. Germline values: CDR1 MNHEY, CDR2 SMNVEV (reference sequence). The CDR3 is 14 amino acids. CDR3 amino acids: CASSLSGGGQPQHF. CDR3 in DNA: TGTGCCAGCAGTTTGAGCGGGGGAGGTCAGCCCCAGCATTTT.

This chain joins TRBV19 and TRBJ2-6; no clear D gene. CDR1 is LNHDA, CDR2 SQIVND, per germline (reference sequence). The CDR3 extends over 17 amino acids. V was clipped by 0 bases and J by 0 bases, with 9 bases between them. The CDR3 loop reads CASSIEVLSSGANVLTF. CDR3 nucleotides: TGTGCCAGTAGTATAGAGGTTCTGAGCTCTGGGGCCAACGTCCTGACTTTC.

The chain joins TRBV2 to TRBJ2-2; 9 bases are a match to TRBD2. From germline, CDR1 is SNHLY and CDR2 FYNNEI. V lost 1 base, J lost 5 bases, and 5 bases stayed unmatched. The CDR3 has 16 residues. CDR3 sequence: CASSEVRLAGTGELFF. In nucleotides, the CDR3 is TGTGCCAGCAGTGAAGTGCGGCTAGCGGGGACCGGGGAGCTGTTTTTT.

J is TRBJ1-5 and V is TRBV27; TRBD1 is a possible D gene (5 bases). The CDR3 covers 17 residues. V shed 4 bases and J shed 0 bases, with 16 bases lying between them. Germline CDR1 and CDR2: MNHEY and SMNVEV (reference sequence). The CDR3 DNA reads TGTGCCAGCAGTTCAGGCCAGGGCGCATATAGCAATCAGCCCCAGCATTTT. Translating gives CASSSGQGAYSNQPQHF.

This clone occurred once. The chain recombines TRBV30 with TRBJ1-2, with 7 nucleotides matching TRBD1. The CDR3 extends over 16 amino acids. V gave up 8 bases and J gave up 4 bases; unmatched junction bases: 19. CDR1 GTSNPN and CDR2 SVGIG come from the germline V gene (reference sequence). CDR3 sequence reads: CAGAARGTSALYGYTF. In nucleotides, the CDR3 is TGTGCCGGTGCGGCCAGGGGGACTTCCGCCCTCTATGGCTACACCTTC.

This chain joins TRBV9 and TRBJ2-1, with TRBD2 matching over 8 bases. Germline V lookup: CDR1 SGDLS, CDR2 YYNGEE. Trimming cost V 0 bases and J 3 bases; bases outside gene matches: 8. The CDR3 loop spans 17 amino acids. The CDR3 DNA follows: TGTGCCAGCAGCGTAGCCGTTGCGGGGGGTGTCTACAATGAGCAGTTCTTC. It encodes CASSVAVAGGVYNEQFF.

The chain carries TRBV6-5 and TRBJ1-6, with TRBD1 as a possible D gene (5 bases). V dropped 1 base and J dropped 5 bases, with 12 bases sitting between them. The CDR3 consists of 16 residues. From germline, CDR1 is MNHEY and CDR2 SVGAGI. CDR3 nucleotides: TGTGCCAGCAGTTACTGGGGGGAAAGGGATAATTCACCCCTCCACTTT. Translating gives CASSYWGERDNSPLHF.

DNA of the CDR3: TGTGCCACCTTGACAGGGGACGGGGCTTATGGCTACACCTTC. Its protein product is CATLTGDGAYGYTF. The genes are TRBV19 and TRBJ1-2, with 8 bases identical to TRBD1. This CDR3 comprises 14 residues. CDR1 and CDR2 (germline): LNHDA, SQIVND (reference sequence). V was clipped by 10 bases and J by 5 bases; unmatched bases: 12.

The genes are TRBV5-6 and TRBJ2-2, with D tentatively TRBD2 (5 bases). Trimming took off 4 bases at V and 2 bases at J, with 12 bases between the two ends. Germline V gene sequence: CDR1 SGHDT, CDR2 YYEEEE. The CDR3 consists of 15 residues. The CDR3 here is CASSRTPTNTGELFF. In DNA, the CDR3 is TGTGCCAGCAGCCGGACTCCCACTAACACCGGGGAGCTGTTTTTT.

There are a few counts of this clone. The chain recombines TRBV3-1 (or the pseudogene TRBV3-2) with TRBJ1-5; 10 bases are shared with TRBD1. CDR1 is LGHDT and CDR2 is YNNKEL in the germline V gene (reference sequence). Trimming cost V 4 bases and J 4 bases; bases outside gene matches: 4. This CDR3 has 15 residues. CDR3 nucleotides: TGTGCCAGCAGCCGCGACAGGGGGCGTAATCAGCCCCAGCATTTT. Amino acid sequence: CASSRDRGRNQPQHF.

The J gene is TRBJ2-7, the V gene TRBV28, with D hard to call. There are 11 residues in the CDR3. CDR1 is MDHEN, CDR2 SYDVKM, per germline. The germline V and J ends were trimmed by 3 bases and 3 bases, with 3 bases remaining between them. In DNA, the CDR3 is TGTGCCAGCAGTTTCTACTACGAGCAGTACTTC. Translating it yields CASSFYYEQYF.